This TCR beta chain comes out of a study of PD-1 blockade in classical Hodgkin lymphoma. Concerning this clone itself: As yet, its antigen is unknown.

Profiling relied on immunoSEQ multiplex PCR, and the TCRdb table lists in-frame clones only, not all of them. This sample has roughly 2,700 clones; roughly 79% occur once, and the top ten carry approximately 25%. Looked up from germline, CDR1 is SGHDN and CDR2 is FVKESK. CDR3 length equals 15 residues. The V end lost 1 base, the J end lost 0 bases, and 9 bases lay between the germline ends. Findings and caveats of the study: Reported baseline diversity: healthy donors highest, relapsed/refractory patients lowest. Patients excluded were those beginning nivolumab under 1 year after ASCT. Newly diagnosed and completely responding patients shared comparable baseline diversity.

The time point was: cycle 4 day 1 (C4D1), after five to seven weeks of nivolumab. Relapse was seen in all patients after autologous stem cell transplantation, and brentuximab vedotin exposure was variable. Magnetic negative selection isolated CD8+ T cells from thawed PBMCs. The rearrangement joins TRBV14 to TRBJ2-5, with D possibly being TRBD2 (5 bases). The origin of this receptor is a human donor with classical Hodgkin lymphoma. This sample comprised CD8+ T cells from blood, obtained before the fourth cycle of nivolumab. CDR3 coding DNA: TGTGCCAGCAGCCAAGGGTCAGCGGACCAAGAGACCCAGTACTTC. It yields the protein CASSQGSADQETQYF.